The clone carrying this T cell receptor beta chain was counted only a few times. Antigen specificity is unknown. The entry originates in a study of beta chain features in type 1 diabetes. Broader study findings: All four CD4+ subsets of Type 1 diabetes patients contained TCRB CDR3s that were moderately but significantly shorter.

Since all of the isolated RNA was reverse transcribed, expressed TCRB transcripts were what got sequenced. Here immunoSEQ multiplex PCR was the method, and the copy in TCRdb shows in-frame clones only, minus some. The sample consists of fewer than 400,000 clones, roughly 8% of them appearing once. This CDR3 comprises 11 residues. Trimming took 5 bases from V and 8 from J, leaving 10 bases between them. CDR1 and CDR2 (germline): SNHLY, FYNNEI. The specimen sequenced was central memory CD4+ T cells from blood. The chain carries TRBV2 and TRBJ2-7, with D hard to call. The receptor was derived from a woman aged 18-30 years in good health. The CDR3 DNA is TGTGCCAGCAGTTACCAGGAGAAGCAGTACTTC. Amino acid sequence: CASSYQEKQYF.